This TCR beta chain originates from a study of OX40 agonist ivuxolimab in advanced cancers. Study-wide background: Hepatocellular carcinoma, melanoma, renal cell or head and neck cancer affected the dose-escalation patients. Among those treated, three patients had partial responses, one with hepatocellular carcinoma and two with cutaneous melanoma. Overall study results and limits: Partial responders dosed at 0.1-3.0 mg/kg displayed clonal expansion ranking among the lowest.

The assay was immunoSEQ multiplex PCR, and TCRdb's table has in-frame clones only and misses some. The sample carries fewer than 65,000 clones, around 74% recorded once. V lost 0 bases and J lost 2; bases outside the gene matches: 7. The CDR3 consists of 17 residues. Germline CDR1 reads LGHNA; CDR2 reads YSLEER. With respect to this clone: What it recognizes is unknown.

The chain carries TRBV4-3 and TRBJ2-3, with 8 bases that match TRBD2. This clonotype originated in an adult with an advanced solid tumor such as melanoma, head and neck, liver or kidney cancer. This specimen was CD4+ or CD8+ T cells sorted from blood, taken in a trial of the OX40 agonist ivuxolimab. For the CDR3, the DNA is TGCGCCAGCAGCCAAGATGGTAGCGGGGACTACACAGATACGCAGTATTTT. Its translation: CASSQDGSGDYTDTQYF.